This T cell receptor (beta chain) was retrieved from a study of T-cell reconstitution after alpha-beta-depleted transplantation in children. The V end lost 6 bases, the J end lost 0 bases, and 11 bases lay between the germline ends. Per germline, CDR1 DFQATT and CDR2 SNEGSKA (reference sequence). The CDR3 totals 13 residues. Researchers prepared the TCRbeta library using unique molecular identifiers, the study reports. TCRdb analysed the PCR reads with MiXCR anew, one entry per CDR3 protein. The profile shows about 270,000 distinct CDR3 sequences, more than 9% of them singletons. Source: PBMCs from the stem cell graft donor, taken from the stem cell graft. The chain uses TRBV20-1 and TRBJ1-1; no definite D call. This receptor was taken from a human donor who donated a stem cell graft to a child with SCID. CDR3 nucleotide sequence: TGCAGTGCCCCCATCGGCCTGAACACTGAAGCTTTCTTT. It is translated as CSAPIGLNTEAFF.